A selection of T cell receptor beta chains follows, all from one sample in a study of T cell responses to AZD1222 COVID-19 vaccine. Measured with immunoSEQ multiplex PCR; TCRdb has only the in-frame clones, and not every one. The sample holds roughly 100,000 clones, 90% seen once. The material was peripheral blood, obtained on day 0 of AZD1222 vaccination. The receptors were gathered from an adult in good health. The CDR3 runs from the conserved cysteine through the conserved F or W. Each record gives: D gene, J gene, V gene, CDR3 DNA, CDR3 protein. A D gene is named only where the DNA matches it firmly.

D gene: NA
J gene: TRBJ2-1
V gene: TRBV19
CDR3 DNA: TGTGCCAGTAGTGGCCACAATGAGCAGTTCTTC
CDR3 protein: CASSGHNEQFF

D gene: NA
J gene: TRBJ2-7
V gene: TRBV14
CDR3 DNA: TGTGCCAGCAGCCCACAGGGCTACGAGCAGTACTTC
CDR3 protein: CASSPQGYEQYF

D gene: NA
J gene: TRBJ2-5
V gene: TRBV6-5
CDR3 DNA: TGTGCCAGCTCGTGGGCGGAAGAGACCCAGTACTTC
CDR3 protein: CASSWAEETQYF

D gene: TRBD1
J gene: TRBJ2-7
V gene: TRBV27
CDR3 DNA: TGTGCCAGCAGTTCTTCTGACAGGGCGGGGCAGTACTTC
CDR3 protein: CASSSSDRAGQYF

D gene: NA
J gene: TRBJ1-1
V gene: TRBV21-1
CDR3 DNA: TGTGCCAGCAGCAAAGTTTACAGTTCCAAGGAAGCTTTCTTT
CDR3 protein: CASSKVYSSKEAFF

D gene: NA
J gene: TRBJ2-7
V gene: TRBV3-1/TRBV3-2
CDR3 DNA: TGTGCCAGCAGCCAAGGCCCAGGGCTCTACGAGCAGTACTTC
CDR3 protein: CASSQGPGLYEQYF

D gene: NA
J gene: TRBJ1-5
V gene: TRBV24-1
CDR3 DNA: TGTGCCACCAGTGACAGCAATCAGCCCCAGCATTTT
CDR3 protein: CATSDSNQPQHF

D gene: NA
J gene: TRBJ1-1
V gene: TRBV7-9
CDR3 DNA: TGTGCCAGCAGCTTAAATAGAGACTTAGAAGCTTTCTTT
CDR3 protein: CASSLNRDLEAFF

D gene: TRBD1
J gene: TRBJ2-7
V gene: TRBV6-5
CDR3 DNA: TGTGCCAGCAGCTTGACAGGGTCCCACGAGCAGTACTTC
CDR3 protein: CASSLTGSHEQYF

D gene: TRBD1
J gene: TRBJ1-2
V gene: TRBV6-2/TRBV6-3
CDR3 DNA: TGTGCCAGCAGTTCCCGACAGGGACTATATGGCTACACCTTC
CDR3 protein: CASSSRQGLYGYTF

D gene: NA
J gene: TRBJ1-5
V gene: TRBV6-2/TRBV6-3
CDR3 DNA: TGTGCCAGCAGTCACCCTTGGGACACCGGGGGAGCCCAGCATTTT
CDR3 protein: CASSHPWDTGGAQHF

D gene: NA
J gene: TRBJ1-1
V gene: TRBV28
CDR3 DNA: TGTGCCAGCATATCGGACGGAGTTTCTGAAGCTTTCTTT
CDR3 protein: CASISDGVSEAFF

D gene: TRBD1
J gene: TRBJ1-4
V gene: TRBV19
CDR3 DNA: TGTGCCAGTAGGGTGCGGACAGGGTCAGTGACTAATGAAAAACTGTTTTTT
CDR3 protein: CASRVRTGSVTNEKLFF

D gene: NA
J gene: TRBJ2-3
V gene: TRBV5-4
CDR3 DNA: TGTGCCAGCAGCTTGTCCTCAGGGGCAGATACGCAGTATTTT
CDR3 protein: CASSLSSGADTQYF

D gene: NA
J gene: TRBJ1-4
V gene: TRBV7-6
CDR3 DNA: TGTGCCAGCAGCTCAGGGTTCGAAAAACTGTTTTTT
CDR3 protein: CASSSGFEKLFF

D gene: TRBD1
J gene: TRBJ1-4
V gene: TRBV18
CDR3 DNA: TGTGCCAGCTCACCGAACCGGGACAGGGAGGAAAAACTGTTTTTT
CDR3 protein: CASSPNRDREEKLFF